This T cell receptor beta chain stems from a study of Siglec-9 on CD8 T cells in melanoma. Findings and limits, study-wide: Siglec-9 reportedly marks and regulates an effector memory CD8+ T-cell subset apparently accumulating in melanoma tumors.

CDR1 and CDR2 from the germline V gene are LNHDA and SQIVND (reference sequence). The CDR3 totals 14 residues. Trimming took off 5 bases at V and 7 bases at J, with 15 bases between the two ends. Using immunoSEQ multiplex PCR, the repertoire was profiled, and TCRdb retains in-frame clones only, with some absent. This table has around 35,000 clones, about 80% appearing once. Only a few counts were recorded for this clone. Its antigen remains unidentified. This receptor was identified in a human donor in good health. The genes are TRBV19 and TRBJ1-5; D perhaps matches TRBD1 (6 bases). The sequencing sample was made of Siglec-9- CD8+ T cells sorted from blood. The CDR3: CASSPARGSQPQHF. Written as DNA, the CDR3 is TGTGCCAGTAGTCCGGCCAGGGGCAGCCAGCCCCAGCATTTT. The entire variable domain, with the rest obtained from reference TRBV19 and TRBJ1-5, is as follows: DGGITQSPKYLFRKEGQNVTLSCEQNLNHDAMYWYRQDPGQGLRLIYYSQIVNDFQKGDIAEGYSVSREKKESFPLTVTSAQKNPTAFYLCASSPARGSQPQHFGDGTRLSIL.